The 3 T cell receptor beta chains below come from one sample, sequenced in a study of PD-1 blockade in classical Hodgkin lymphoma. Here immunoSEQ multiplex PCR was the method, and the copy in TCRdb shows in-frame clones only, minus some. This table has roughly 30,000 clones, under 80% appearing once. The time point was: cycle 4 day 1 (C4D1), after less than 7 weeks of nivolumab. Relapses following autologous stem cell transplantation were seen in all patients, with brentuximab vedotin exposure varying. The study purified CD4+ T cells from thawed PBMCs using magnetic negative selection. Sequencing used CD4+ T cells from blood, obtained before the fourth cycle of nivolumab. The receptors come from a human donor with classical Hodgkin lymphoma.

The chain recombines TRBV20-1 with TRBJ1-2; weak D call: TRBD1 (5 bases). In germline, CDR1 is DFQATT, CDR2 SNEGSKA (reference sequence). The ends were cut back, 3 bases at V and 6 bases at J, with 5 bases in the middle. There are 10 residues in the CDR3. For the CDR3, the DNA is TGCAGTGCTAGGGACAATGGCTACACCTTC. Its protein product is CSARDNGYTF.

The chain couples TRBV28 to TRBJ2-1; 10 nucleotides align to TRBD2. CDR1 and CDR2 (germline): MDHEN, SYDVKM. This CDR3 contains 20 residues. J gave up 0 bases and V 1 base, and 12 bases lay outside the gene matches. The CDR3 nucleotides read TGTGCCAGCAGTTTATTAGGTCTAGGCGCTAGCGGGAGCTCCTACAATGAGCAGTTCTTC. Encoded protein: CASSLLGLGASGSSYNEQFF.

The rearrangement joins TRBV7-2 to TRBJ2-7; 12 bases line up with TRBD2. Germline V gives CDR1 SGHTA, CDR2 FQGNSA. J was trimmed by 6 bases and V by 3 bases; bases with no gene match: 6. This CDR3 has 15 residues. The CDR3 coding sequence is TGTGCCAGCAGCTTGCCTCTAGCGGGGGGGCGCGAGCAGTACTTC. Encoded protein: CASSLPLAGGREQYF.